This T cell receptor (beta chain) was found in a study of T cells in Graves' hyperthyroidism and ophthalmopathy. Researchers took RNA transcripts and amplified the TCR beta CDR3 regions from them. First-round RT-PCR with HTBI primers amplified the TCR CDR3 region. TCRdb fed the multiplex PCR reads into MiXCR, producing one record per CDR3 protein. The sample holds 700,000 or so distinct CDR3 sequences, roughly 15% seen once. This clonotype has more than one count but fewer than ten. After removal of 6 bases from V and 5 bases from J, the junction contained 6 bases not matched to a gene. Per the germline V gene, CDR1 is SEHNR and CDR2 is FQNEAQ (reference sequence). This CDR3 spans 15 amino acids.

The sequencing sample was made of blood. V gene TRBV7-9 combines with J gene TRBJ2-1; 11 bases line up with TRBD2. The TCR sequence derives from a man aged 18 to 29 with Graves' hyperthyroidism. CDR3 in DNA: TGTGCCAGCAGTCCCCCTAGCGGGAGGAACAATGAGCAGTTCTTC. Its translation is CASSPPSGRNNEQFF.